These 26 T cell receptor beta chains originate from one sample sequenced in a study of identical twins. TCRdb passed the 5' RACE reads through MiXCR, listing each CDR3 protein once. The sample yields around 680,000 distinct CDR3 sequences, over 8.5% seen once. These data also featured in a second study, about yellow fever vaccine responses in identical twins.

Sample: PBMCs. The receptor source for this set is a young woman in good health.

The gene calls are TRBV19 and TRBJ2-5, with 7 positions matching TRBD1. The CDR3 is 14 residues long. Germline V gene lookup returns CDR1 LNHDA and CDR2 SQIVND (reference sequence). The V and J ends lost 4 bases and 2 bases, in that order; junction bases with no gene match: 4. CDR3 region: CASSTPGQQETQYF. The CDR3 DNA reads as TGTGCCAGTAGTACCCCGGGACAGCAAGAGACCCAGTACTTC.

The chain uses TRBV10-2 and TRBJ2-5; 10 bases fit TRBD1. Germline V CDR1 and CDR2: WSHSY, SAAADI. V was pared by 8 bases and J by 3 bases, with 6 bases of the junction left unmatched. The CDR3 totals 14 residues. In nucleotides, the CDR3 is TGCGCCAGCCGGGACAGGGGTGTTGAAGAGACCCAGTACTTC. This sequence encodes CASRDRGVEETQYF.

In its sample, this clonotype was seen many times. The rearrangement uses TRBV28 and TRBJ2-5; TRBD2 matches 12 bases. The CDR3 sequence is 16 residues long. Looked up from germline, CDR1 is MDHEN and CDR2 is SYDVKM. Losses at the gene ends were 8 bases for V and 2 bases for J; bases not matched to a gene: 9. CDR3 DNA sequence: TGTGCCAGCGGAAAACGACTAGCGGGGGTTCAAGAGACCCAGTACTTC. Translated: CASGKRLAGVQETQYF.

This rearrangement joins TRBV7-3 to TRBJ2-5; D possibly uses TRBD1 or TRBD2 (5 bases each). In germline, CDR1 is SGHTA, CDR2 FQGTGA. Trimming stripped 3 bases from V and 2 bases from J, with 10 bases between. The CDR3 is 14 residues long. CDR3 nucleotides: TGTGCCAGCAGCTTGGGGGAAGGGCAAGAGACCCAGTACTTC. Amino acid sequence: CASSLGEGQETQYF.

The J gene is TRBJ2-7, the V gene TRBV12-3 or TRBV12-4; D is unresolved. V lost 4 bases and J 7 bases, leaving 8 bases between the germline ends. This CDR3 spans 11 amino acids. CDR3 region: CASSWAREQYF. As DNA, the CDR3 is TGTGCCAGCAGTTGGGCGCGGGAGCAGTACTTC.

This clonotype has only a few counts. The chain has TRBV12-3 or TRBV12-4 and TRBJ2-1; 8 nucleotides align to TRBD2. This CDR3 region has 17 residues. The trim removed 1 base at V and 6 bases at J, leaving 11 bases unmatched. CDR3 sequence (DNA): TGTGCCAGCAGTTTAGACCCGTCGCGGGGGGCAACCAATGAGCAGTTCTTC. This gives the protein CASSLDPSRGATNEQFF.

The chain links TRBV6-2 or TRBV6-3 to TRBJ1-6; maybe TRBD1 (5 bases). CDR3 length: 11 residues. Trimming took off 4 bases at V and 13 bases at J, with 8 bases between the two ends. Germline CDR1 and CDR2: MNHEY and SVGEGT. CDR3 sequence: CASSSTEPLHF. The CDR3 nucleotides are TGTGCCAGCAGTTCGACAGAGCCCCTCCACTTT.

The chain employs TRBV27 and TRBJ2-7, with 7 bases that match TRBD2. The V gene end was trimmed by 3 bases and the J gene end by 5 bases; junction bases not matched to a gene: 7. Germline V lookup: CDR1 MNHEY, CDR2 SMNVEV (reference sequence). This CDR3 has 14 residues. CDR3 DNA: TGTGCCAGCAGTTTGGGGGGGACTTTCAACGAGCAGTACTTC. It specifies CASSLGGTFNEQYF.

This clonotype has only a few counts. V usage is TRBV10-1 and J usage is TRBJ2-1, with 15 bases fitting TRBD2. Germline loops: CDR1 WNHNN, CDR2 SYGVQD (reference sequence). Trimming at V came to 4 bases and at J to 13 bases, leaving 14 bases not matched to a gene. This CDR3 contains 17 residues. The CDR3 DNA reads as TGCGCCAGCAGTGCCGGGACAGCTCGGACTAGCGGGAGGGGACAGTTCTTC. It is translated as CASSAGTARTSGRGQFF.

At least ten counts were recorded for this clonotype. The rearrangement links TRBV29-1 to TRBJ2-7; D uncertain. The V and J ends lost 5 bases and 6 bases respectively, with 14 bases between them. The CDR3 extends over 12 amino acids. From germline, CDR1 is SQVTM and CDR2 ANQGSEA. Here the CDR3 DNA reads TGCAGCGTTAAGATCACCCCCAGCGAGCAGTACTTC. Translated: CSVKITPSEQYF.

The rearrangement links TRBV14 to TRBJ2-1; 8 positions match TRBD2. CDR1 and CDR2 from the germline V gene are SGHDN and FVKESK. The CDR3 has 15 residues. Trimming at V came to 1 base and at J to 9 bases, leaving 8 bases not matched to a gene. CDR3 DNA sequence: TGTGCCAGCAGCCAAGGAGGGACTAGACAGGTTGAGCAGTTCTTC. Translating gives CASSQGGTRQVEQFF.

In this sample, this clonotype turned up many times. The CDR3 nucleotides read TGTGCCAGCAGGTCCATAGCCAAGGGCACAGATACGCAGTATTTT. Translating it yields CASRSIAKGTDTQYF. The chain joins TRBV12-3 or TRBV12-4 to TRBJ2-3, with D unclear. The CDR3 covers 15 residues. With 6 bases removed from V and 1 base from J, the gap between germline ends came to 14 bases.

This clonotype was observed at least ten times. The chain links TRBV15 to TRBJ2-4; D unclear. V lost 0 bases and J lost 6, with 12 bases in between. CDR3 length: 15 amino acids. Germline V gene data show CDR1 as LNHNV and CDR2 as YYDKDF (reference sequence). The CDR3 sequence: CATSRDWSQRNIQYF. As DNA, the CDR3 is TGTGCCACCAGCAGAGATTGGAGCCAGAGAAACATTCAGTACTTC.

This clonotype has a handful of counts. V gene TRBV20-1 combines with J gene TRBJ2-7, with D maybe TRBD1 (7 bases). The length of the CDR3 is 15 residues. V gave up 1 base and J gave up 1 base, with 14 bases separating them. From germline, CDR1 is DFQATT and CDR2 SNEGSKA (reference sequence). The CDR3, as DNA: TGCAGTGCTAGAGGCATCAGGGGGGAGTCCTACGAGCAGTACTTC. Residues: CSARGIRGESYEQYF.

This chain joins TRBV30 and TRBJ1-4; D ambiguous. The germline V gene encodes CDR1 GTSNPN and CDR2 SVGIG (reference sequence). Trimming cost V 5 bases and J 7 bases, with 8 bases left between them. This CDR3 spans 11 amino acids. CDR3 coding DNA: TGTGCCTGGGCTGATGTTGAAAAACTGTTTTTT. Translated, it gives CAWADVEKLFF. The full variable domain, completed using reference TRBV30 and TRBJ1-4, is SQTIHQWPATLVQPVGSPLSLECTVEGTSNPNLYWYRQAAGRGLQLLFYSVGIGQISSEVPQNLSASRPQDRQFILSSKKLLLSDSGFYLCAWADVEKLFFGSGTQLSVL.

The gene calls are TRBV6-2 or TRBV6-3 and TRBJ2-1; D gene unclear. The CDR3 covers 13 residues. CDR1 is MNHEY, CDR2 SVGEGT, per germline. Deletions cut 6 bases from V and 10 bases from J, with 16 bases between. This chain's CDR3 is CASSFTTFEEQFF. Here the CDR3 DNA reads TGTGCCAGCAGCTTTACCACATTCGAGGAGCAGTTCTTC.

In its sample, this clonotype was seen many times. The CDR3 DNA sequence: TGTGCCAGCACGGGATTGGACACCGGGGAGCTGTTTTTT. Amino acids: CASTGLDTGELFF. The chain employs TRBV6-1 and TRBJ2-2; TRBD2 might be the D (5 bases). The V end lost 7 bases, the J end lost 3 bases, and 9 bases lay between the germline ends. CDR3 length equals 13 residues. In germline, CDR1 is MNHNS, CDR2 SASEGT.

DNA for the CDR3: TGTGCCAGCAGTTTATCGGGCGGGGCAGGGACGCAGTATTTT. Translated: CASSLSGGAGTQYF. The V and J genes are TRBV27 and TRBJ2-3, with a weak D call TRBD2 (6 bases). The germline V gene has CDR1 MNHEY and CDR2 SMNVEV (reference sequence). V was trimmed by 0 bases and J by 9 bases, leaving 13 bases between them. This CDR3 has 14 residues.

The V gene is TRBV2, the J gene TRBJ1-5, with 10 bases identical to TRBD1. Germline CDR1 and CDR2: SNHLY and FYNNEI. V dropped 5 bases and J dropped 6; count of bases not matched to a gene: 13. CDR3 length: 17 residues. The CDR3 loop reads CASSSRTGTGVGQPQHF. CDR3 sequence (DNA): TGTGCCAGCAGTTCGAGAACCGGGACAGGGGTCGGTCAGCCCCAGCATTTT.

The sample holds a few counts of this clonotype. The CDR3 loop reads CASSRDTGGTEAFF. The CDR3, as DNA: TGTGCCAGCTCAAGGGACACCGGGGGGACTGAAGCTTTCTTT. The chain carries TRBV18 and TRBJ1-1, with a tentative D call TRBD1 (6 bases). From germline, CDR1 is KGHSH and CDR2 LQKENI. This CDR3 contains 14 residues. Between the trimmed V and J ends, which lost 5 bases and 5 bases, there was a span of 15 bases.

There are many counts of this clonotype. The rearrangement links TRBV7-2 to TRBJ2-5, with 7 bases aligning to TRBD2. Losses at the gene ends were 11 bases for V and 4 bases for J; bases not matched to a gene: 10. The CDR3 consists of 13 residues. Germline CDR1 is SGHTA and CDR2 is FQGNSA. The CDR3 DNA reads TGTGCCTCCGGGCGGGAGTTCATAGAGACCCAGTACTTC. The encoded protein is CASGREFIETQYF.

The CDR3: CASTTDRGYEQYF. Written as DNA, the CDR3 is TGTGCCAGCACTACGGACAGGGGCTACGAGCAGTACTTC. The chain uses TRBV2 and TRBJ2-7; 9 bases are shared with TRBD1. Germline V gene lookup returns CDR1 SNHLY and CDR2 FYNNEI. This CDR3 region has 13 residues. V lost 7 bases to trimming and J lost 3 bases; unmatched junction nucleotides: 4.

The CDR3 loop reads CASSLNRENYGYTF. The CDR3 region has the DNA TGTGCCAGCAGCTTGAATAGGGAAAACTATGGCTACACCTTC. V usage is TRBV7-9 and J usage is TRBJ1-2, with D unresolved. CDR1 SEHNR and CDR2 FQNEAQ come from the germline V gene (reference sequence). Trimming stripped 3 bases from V and 2 bases from J, with 10 bases between. This CDR3 spans 14 amino acids.

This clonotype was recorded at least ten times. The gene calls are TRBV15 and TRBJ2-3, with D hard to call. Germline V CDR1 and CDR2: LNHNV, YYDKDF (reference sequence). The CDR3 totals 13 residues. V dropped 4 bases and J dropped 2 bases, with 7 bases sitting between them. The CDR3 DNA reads TGTGCCACCAGCATCCGGGCCACAGATACGCAGTATTTT. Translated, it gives CATSIRATDTQYF. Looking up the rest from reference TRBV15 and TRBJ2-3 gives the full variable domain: DAMVIQNPRYQVTQFGKPVTLSCSQTLNHNVMYWYQQKSSQAPKLLFHYYDKDFNNEADTPDNFQSRRPNTSFCFLDIRSPGLGDTAMYLCATSIRATDTQYFGPGTRLTVL.

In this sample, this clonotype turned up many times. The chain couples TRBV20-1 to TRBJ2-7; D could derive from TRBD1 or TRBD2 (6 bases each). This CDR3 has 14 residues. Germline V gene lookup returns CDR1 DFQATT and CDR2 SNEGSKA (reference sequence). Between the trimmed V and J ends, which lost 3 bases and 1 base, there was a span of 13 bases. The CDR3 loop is CSASPRDKSYEQYF. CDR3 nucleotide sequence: TGCAGTGCTAGTCCGCGGGACAAGTCCTACGAGCAGTACTTC.

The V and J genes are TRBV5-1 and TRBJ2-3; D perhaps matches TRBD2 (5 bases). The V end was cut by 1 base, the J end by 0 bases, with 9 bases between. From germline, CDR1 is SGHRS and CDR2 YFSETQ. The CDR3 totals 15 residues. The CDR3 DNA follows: TGCGCCAGCAGCTTGAAGACGGGAAGCACAGATACGCAGTATTTT. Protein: CASSLKTGSTDTQYF.